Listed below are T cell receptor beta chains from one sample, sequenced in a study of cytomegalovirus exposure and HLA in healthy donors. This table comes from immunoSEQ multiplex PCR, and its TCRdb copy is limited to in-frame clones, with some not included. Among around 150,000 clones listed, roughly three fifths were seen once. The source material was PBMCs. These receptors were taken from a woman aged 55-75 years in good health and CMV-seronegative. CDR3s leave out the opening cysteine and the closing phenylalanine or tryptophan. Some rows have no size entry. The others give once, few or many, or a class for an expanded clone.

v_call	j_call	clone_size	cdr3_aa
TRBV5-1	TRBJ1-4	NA	ASSSGRGGNEKLF
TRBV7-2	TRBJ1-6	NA	ASSLFYNSPLH
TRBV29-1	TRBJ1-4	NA	SARQGQMLEF
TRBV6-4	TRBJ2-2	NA	ASSLLAGVTGELF
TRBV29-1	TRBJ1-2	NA	SALEGTGGYT
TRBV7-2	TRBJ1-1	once	ASSLFSSGGAGTEAF
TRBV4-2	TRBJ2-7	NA	ASSLVPGPDYEQY
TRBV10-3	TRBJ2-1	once	AISTGTSGNEQF
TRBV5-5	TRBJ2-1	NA	ASSWPAGTEQF
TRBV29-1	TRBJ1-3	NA	SVTGGDGSGNTIY
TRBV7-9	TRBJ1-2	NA	ASSLTGDYGYT
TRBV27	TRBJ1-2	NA	ASRRGDGYGYT
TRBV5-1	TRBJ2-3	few	ASSLRRLAGGWTDTQY
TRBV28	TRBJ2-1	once	ASTLGGVSYNEQF
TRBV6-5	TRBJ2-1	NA	ASSYSGGYEQF
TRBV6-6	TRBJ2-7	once	ATGQGNEQY
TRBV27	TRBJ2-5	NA	ASSPTTGVRETQY
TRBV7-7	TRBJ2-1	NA	ASSPTGAYNEQF
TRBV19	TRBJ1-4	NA	ASSMATGGTEKLF
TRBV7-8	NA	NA	ASSLAPRQKYEQY
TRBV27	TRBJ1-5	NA	ASSFQASNQPQH
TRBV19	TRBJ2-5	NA	ASNTSGTGTYKRTQY
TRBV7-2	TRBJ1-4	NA	ASSPGGRDEKLF
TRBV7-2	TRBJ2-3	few	ASSLAAGGATSTDTQY
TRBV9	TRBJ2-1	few	ASSVEQGTLGNEQF
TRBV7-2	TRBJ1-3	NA	ASSPHRGGSGNTIY
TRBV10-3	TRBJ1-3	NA	AISGTGYGNTIY
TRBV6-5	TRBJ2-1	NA	ASRQWGGSYNEQF
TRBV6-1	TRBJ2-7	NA	ASRRTGLYEQY
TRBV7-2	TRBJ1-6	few	ASSLVPSGQGYSPLH
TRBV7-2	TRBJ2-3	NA	ASSFPMGLAGGTDTQY
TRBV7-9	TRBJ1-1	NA	ASSLGRGSTEAF
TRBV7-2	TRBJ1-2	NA	ASSLAGPTNYGYT
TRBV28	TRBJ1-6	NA	ASSPLGGYNSPLH
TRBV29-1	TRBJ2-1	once	SVGGDRYEQF
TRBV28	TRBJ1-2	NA	ASSFSRYYGYT
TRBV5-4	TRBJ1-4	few	ASSHGQGDEKLF
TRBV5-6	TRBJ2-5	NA	ASSLASGAPQY
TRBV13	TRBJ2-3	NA	ASSLDGGLTDTQY
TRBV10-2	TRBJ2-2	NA	ASKPGTSTGELF
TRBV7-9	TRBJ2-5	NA	SSSLAGLSYQETQY
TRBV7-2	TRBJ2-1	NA	ASSSQGLPSSYNEQF
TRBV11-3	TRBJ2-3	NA	ASSLTSTDTQY
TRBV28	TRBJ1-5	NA	ASKLGVGNQPQH
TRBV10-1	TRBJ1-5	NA	ASGGQGLYQPQH
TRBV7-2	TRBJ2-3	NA	ASSRPGQGFLGQY
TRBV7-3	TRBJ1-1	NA	ASSLDRGIAF
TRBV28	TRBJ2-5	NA	ASSLVLAGGQETQY
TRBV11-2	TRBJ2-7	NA	ASSLGQTYEQY
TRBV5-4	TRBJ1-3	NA	ASSLGGNSGNTIY
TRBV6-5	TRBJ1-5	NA	ASSYSGGGGQPQH
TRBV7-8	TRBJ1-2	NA	ASSEGVNYGYT
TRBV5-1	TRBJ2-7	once	ASRESSGRSYEQY
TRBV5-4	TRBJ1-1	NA	ASSPSQGGSTEAF
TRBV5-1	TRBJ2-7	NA	ASSLESGWREQY
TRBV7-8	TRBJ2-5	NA	ASSPTSGGPQKETQY
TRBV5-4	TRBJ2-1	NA	ASSRAGTGYNEQF
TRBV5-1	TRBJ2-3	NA	ASSLDSGTDTQY
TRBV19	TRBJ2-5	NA	ASRGTPGLAGLEAQY
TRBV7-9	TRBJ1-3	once	ASSFDRPGNTIY